The 3 T cell receptor beta chains presented below share a single source sample, sequenced in a study of T cell responses to AZD1222 COVID-19 vaccine. The assay was immunoSEQ multiplex PCR, and TCRdb's table has in-frame clones only and misses some. This sample yields about 140,000 clones, of which around 90% are seen a single time; just over 5.5% belongs to the top ten. The source material was peripheral blood, sampled on day 0 of AZD1222 vaccination. The receptors come from an adult in good health.

The V call is TRBV28, the J call TRBJ2-1; 7 bases line up with TRBD2. Unmatched junction bases numbered 16, after V lost 6 bases and J lost 5 bases. Germline V gives CDR1 MDHEN, CDR2 SYDVKM. CDR3 length: 17 amino acids. The CDR3 here is CASSPPRPAGPNNEQFF. The CDR3 DNA sequence: TGTGCCAGCAGCCCCCCCCGGCCAGCGGGGCCAAACAATGAGCAGTTCTTC.

This chain joins TRBV3-1 (or the pseudogene TRBV3-2) and TRBJ2-7, with TRBD2 matching over 11 bases. J was trimmed by 5 bases and V by 3 bases; bases with no gene match: 9. The CDR3 loop spans 16 amino acids. In germline, CDR1 is LGHDT, CDR2 YNNKEL (reference sequence). The DNA of the CDR3 is TGTGCCAGCAGCCAGGTGTCACCGGGACTAGCGGACGAGCAGTACTTC. This codes for CASSQVSPGLADEQYF.

The rearrangement joins TRBV11-2 to TRBJ1-3, with D uncertain. Trimming removed 1 base at V and 2 bases at J, with 9 bases between. The CDR3 runs 15 residues. CDR1 and CDR2 from the germline V gene are SGHAT and FQNNGV. The chain's CDR3 is CASSLGGQAGNTIYF. The CDR3, as DNA: TGTGCCAGCAGCTTAGGTGGCCAGGCTGGAAACACCATATATTTT.